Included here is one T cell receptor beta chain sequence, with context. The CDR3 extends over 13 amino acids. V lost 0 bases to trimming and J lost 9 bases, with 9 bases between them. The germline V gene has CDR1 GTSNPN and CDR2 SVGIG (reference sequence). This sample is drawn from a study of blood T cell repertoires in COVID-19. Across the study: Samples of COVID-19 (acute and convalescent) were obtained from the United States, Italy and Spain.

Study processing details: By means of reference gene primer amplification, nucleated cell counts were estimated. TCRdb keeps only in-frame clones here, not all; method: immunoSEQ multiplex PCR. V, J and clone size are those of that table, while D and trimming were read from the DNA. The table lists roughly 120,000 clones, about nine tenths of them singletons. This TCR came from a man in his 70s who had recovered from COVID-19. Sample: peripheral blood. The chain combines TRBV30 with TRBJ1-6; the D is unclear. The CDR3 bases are TGTGCCTGGAGTGTAATGACAACTTCACCCCTCCACTTT. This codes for CAWSVMTTSPLHF.